This T cell receptor (beta chain) was profiled in a study of T cells in Graves' hyperthyroidism and ophthalmopathy. The diagnoses drew upon clinical symptoms, serum thyroxine and TRAb, thyroid ultrasound and orbital computed tomography. This clonotype was counted at least ten times. Its cognate antigen is unknown. What was amplified from RNA transcripts were TCR beta CDR3 regions. HTBI primers were the set used in a first-round RT-PCR of the TCR CDR3. TCRdb re-called the multiplex PCR reads with MiXCR, one entry per CDR3 protein. The repertoire consists of 280,000 or so distinct CDR3 sequences, with less than 30% occurring once and the leading ten covering about a quarter. The ends lost 6 bases at V and 3 bases at J; junction bases unmatched: 20. Germline V gene lookup returns CDR1 SNHLY and CDR2 FYNNEI. The CDR3 has 18 amino acids. General observations from the study: Blood held most thyroid clonotypes expanded above 0.001 frequency. Ophthalmopathy and stable hyperthyroidism were told apart by a 13 V-J model. Ophthalmopathy was identified by the model a median about seven months ahead of onset.

The source is a man aged 40-49 years with Graves' hyperthyroidism that later progressed to Graves' ophthalmopathy. The sample taken for sequencing was blood. The chain is built from TRBV2 and TRBJ2-7, with 7 positions matching TRBD2. In DNA, the CDR3 is TGTGCCAGCAGACGCTCCCCGGGCGGGCTAGCGGAGCTCTACGAGCAGTACTTC. It translates to CASRRSPGGLAELYEQYF.